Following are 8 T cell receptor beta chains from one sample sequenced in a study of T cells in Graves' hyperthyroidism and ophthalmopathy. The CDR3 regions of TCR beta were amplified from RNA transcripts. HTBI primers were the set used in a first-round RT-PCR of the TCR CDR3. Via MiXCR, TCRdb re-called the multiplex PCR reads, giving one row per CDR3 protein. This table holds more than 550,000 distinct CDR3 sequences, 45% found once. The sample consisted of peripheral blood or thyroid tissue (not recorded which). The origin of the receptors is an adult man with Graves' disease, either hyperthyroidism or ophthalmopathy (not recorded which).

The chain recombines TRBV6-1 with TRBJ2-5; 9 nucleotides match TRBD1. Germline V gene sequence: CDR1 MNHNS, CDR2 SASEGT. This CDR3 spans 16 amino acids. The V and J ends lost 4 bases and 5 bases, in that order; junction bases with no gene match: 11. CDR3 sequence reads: CASSGPRTGVRETQYF. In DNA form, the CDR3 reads TGTGCCAGCAGTGGCCCTAGGACAGGGGTGAGGGAGACCCAGTACTTC.

The CDR3 DNA sequence: TGTGCCAGCAGCCAACAGGGGGCTGGCTACACCTTC. Translation gives CASSQQGAGYTF. The V call is TRBV7-2, the J call TRBJ1-2, with 9 bases that match TRBD1. V shed 5 bases, J shed 7 bases, and the junction held 2 bases outside the gene matches. Per the germline V gene, CDR1 is SGHTA and CDR2 is FQGNSA. CDR3 size: 12 residues.

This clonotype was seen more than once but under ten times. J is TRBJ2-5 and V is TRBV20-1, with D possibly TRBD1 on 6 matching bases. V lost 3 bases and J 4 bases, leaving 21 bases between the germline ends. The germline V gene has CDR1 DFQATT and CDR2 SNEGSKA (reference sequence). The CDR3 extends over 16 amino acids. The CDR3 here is CSARELDRRLGETQYF. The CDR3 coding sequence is TGCAGTGCTAGGGAACTGGACAGACGACTTGGAGAGACCCAGTACTTC.

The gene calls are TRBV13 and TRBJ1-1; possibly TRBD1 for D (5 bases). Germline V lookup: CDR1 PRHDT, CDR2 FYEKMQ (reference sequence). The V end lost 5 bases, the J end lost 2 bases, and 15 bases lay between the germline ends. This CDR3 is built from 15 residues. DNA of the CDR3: TGTGCCAGCAGCCCGGACGCAAGGGGTAACACTGAAGCTTTCTTT. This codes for CASSPDARGNTEAFF.

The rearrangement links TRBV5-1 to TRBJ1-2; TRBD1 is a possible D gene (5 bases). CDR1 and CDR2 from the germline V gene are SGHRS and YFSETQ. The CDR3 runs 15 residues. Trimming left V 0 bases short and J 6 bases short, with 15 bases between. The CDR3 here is CASSLEGRRGNGYTF. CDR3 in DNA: TGCGCCAGCAGCTTGGAGGGCAGGAGGGGCAATGGCTACACCTTC.

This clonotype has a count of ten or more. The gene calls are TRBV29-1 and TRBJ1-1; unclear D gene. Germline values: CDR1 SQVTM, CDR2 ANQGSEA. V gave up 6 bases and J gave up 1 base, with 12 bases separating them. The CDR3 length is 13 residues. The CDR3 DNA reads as TGCAGCGTCGGCCAACACTGGAACACTGAAGCTTTCTTT. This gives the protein CSVGQHWNTEAFF.

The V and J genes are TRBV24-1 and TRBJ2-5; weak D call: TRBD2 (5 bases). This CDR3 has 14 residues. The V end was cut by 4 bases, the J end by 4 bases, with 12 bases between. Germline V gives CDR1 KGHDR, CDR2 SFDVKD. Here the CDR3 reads CATSDYGGGETQYF. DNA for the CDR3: TGTGCCACCAGTGACTACGGAGGCGGAGAGACCCAGTACTTC.

CDR3 amino acids: CASSQDFRQETQYF. The CDR3 region has the DNA TGTGCCAGCAGCCAAGATTTCCGCCAAGAGACCCAGTACTTC. This sequence joins TRBV5-5 and TRBJ2-5, with D unclear. V shed 4 bases and J shed 1 base, with 11 bases lying between them. From germline, CDR1 is SGHKS and CDR2 YYEKEE (reference sequence). The CDR3 length is 14 residues.